A selection of T cell receptor beta chains follows, all from one sample in a study of Ad26.COV2.S vaccination and SARS-CoV-2 variants. Profiling relied on immunoSEQ multiplex PCR, and the TCRdb table lists in-frame clones only, not all of them. The table records 430,000 or so clones, roughly 90% of them present only once. This specimen consisted of peripheral blood, obtained in a trial of Ad26.COV2.S vaccine versus placebo. The origin of the receptors is a person aged 18-60 years who received the Ad26.COV2.S COVID-19 vaccine or a placebo. CDR3s include the opening cysteine and the closing phenylalanine or tryptophan. D genes are given only for firm matches. Not every row has a clone size; where given, it reads once, few, many or a size class.

NA	TRBV4-3	NA	CASSQGTRGADTQYF
TRBD2	TRBV7-8	few	CASSLDSGLADQETQYF
NA	TRBV12-1	NA	CASSSTGTSGSLSYEQYF
NA	TRBV5-1	NA	CASSLAPGVSYEQYF
TRBD2	TRBV2	many	CASSHQREGYNEQFF
NA	TRBV2	NA	CASSGLRDIQAKNIQYF
TRBD1	TRBV5-1	NA	CASSLGTGRPGANVLTF
NA	TRBV30	NA	CAWSAGQHNNEQFF
TRBD1	TRBV10-3	NA	CAMSSGTALNTEAFF
NA	TRBV4-1	NA	CASSGGGNTEAFF
NA	TRBV6-5	NA	CASIIGSNYGYTF
TRBD2	TRBV5-1	NA	CASRREGLPYEQYF
NA	TRBV7-9	NA	CASSLGGGFNEQFF
NA	TRBV28	few	CASSRDTVNTEAFF
TRBD2	TRBV10-3	few	CAISALAGNEQFF
NA	TRBV29-1	NA	CSVVIRDNTGELFF
NA	TRBV5-5	NA	CASSLPTAYNEQFF
NA	TRBV15	NA	CATSTEQGRSYGYTF
NA	TRBV6-5	NA	CASSYSGGELFF
NA	TRBV11-3	few	CASSLTTGKVNEQFF
NA	TRBV18	NA	CASSPRSNNEQFF
NA	TRBV20-1	NA	CSARAGHEQYF
NA	TRBV4-3	NA	CASSQDQGLRSPLHF
NA	TRBV6-6	NA	CASSYLAGLGSPLHF
NA	TRBV19	NA	CASTGTSVTGELFF
NA	TRBV27	NA	CASSLAGTSYEQYF
TRBD1	TRBV30	NA	CAWSPQGDYGYTF
NA	TRBV7-6	NA	CASSSDTGTYEQYF
NA	TRBV4-1	NA	CASSQGYTYEQYF
TRBD1	TRBV2	NA	CASSAGQGSYNEQFF
TRBD2	TRBV11-3	NA	CASSLGSGAYNEQFF
TRBD1	TRBV12-3/TRBV12-4	once	CASSFQGADTQYF
TRBD1	TRBV27	NA	CASSPLPGTDQRGYTF
NA	TRBV30	NA	CAWSQNQETQYF
NA	TRBV5-4	once	CASSHRGTSHYEQYF
TRBD2	TRBV2	NA	CASRPGTRLPGELFF
NA	TRBV27	NA	CASSFSFGFTYEQYF
TRBD1	TRBV7-2	NA	CASSRTGTGIGYGYTF
NA	TRBV4-1	NA	CASSPSSSYNEQFF
NA	TRBV18	NA	CASSPGTAYNEQFF
NA	TRBV4-3	NA	CASSQIGNEQFF
TRBD1	TRBV27	few	CASSPIDRVNQPQHF
NA	TRBV27	NA	CASSFGRGPLYEQYF
NA	TRBV7-2	NA	CASSSTGSSYNEQFF
NA	TRBV21-1	NA	CASSKSAGSNTEAFF
TRBD2	TRBV5-1	NA	CASSYIAGSASTDTQYF
NA	TRBV4-1	NA	CASSQDWSRRNEKLFF
NA	TRBV3-1/TRBV3-2	NA	CASSQVGFRGYTF
NA	TRBV10-3	NA	CAISESTHTEAFF
NA	TRBV27	NA	CASTSGLPGPGTHTDTQYF
TRBD2	TRBV10-3	NA	CAISGTSGSGRNTQYF
TRBD1	TRBV10-1	NA	CASSEGQGPGYNEQFF
NA	TRBV28	once	CASSFPSSYNSPLHF
NA	TRBV10-3	NA	CAISESPGRNTEAFF
TRBD2	TRBV29-1	NA	CSVRLAGVYEQYF
NA	TRBV7-2	NA	CASSLKEGMRTEAFF
NA	TRBV29-1	NA	CSVGRRSSNTEAFF
TRBD2	TRBV4-3	many	CASSQDFPSGGVNEQFF
NA	TRBV21-1	NA	CASRYLADTQYF